Shown below are 15 T cell receptor beta chains from a single sample sequenced in a study of T cells in localized non-small cell lung cancer. Some clones are missing from TCRdb's copy, which holds only in-frame ones; the method was immunoSEQ multiplex PCR. In the table there are 10,000 to 15,000 clones, roughly 80% of which are singletons. Material: peripheral blood, obtained before any cancer treatment. Every receptor here comes from a male donor aged 60 or over with stage I squamous cell lung carcinoma.

The gene calls are TRBV28 and TRBJ2-7, with 8 bases identical to TRBD2. The germline V gene has CDR1 MDHEN and CDR2 SYDVKM. The CDR3 covers 14 residues. V shed 8 bases and J 3 bases; nucleotides not matched to a gene: 9. The CDR3 region has the DNA TGTGCCAGCGAAGAGGATACTAGCGGCTACGAGCAGTACTTC. Protein sequence: CASEEDTSGYEQYF. Drawing the rest from reference TRBV28 and TRBJ2-7, the complete variable domain is DVKVTQSSRYLVKRTGEKVFLECVQDMDHENMFWYRQDPGLGLRLIYFSYDVKMKEKGDIPEGYSVSREKKERFSLILESASTNQTSMYLCASEEDTSGYEQYFGPGTRLTVT.

This clone occurred once. The chain combines TRBV7-2 with TRBJ1-1; no firm D call. The CDR3 covers 12 residues. V dropped 3 bases and J dropped 3 bases, with 5 bases sitting between them. Germline-derived CDR1 and CDR2 are SGHTA and FQGNSA. Here the CDR3 DNA reads TGTGCCAGCAGCTTTATGGACACTGAAGCTTTCTTT. Protein sequence: CASSFMDTEAFF.

Only one count was recorded for this clone. The CDR3, as DNA: TGTGCCAGCAGTGATCCCTCCCGAAGTGTTTCCTACAATGAGCAGTTCTTC. Translated, it gives CASSDPSRSVSYNEQFF. The rearrangement uses TRBV6-1 and TRBJ2-1, with D unresolved. CDR1 and CDR2 (germline): MNHNS, SASEGT. The CDR3 has 17 residues. V lost 3 bases and J 1 base, leaving 16 bases between the germline ends.

The chain links TRBV7-6 to TRBJ2-5; TRBD1 might be the D (6 bases). Trimming took 10 bases from V and 4 from J, leaving 13 bases between them. Germline loops: CDR1 SGHVS, CDR2 FNYEAQ. The CDR3 contains 12 residues. The DNA for the CDR3 is TGTGCCACCCAGCAAGGGGGAGAGACCCAGTACTTC. Protein product: CATQQGGETQYF.

This chain links TRBV19 with TRBJ2-1, with D maybe TRBD2 (6 bases). CDR1 is LNHDA, CDR2 SQIVND, per germline (reference sequence). The CDR3 has 16 residues. V lost 0 bases, J lost 0 bases, and 9 bases lay in between. The CDR3 loop is CASSIDFGSSYNEQFF. CDR3 nucleotide sequence: TGTGCCAGTAGTATAGATTTCGGGAGCTCCTACAATGAGCAGTTCTTC.

The sample holds a few counts of this clone. This chain connects TRBV27 to TRBJ2-2, with D maybe TRBD2 (6 bases). V was pared by 8 bases and J by 2 bases, with 9 bases between. Germline values: CDR1 MNHEY, CDR2 SMNVEV (reference sequence). The CDR3 is 13 residues long. This CDR3 reads CASWRDNTGELFF. In DNA, the CDR3 is TGTGCCAGCTGGCGGGATAACACCGGGGAGCTGTTTTTT.

The chain couples TRBV5-6 to TRBJ2-3; 8 bases map to TRBD1. Germline V CDR1 and CDR2: SGHDT, YYEEEE. The CDR3 runs 17 residues. The trim removed 0 bases at V and 4 bases at J, leaving 10 bases unmatched. The CDR3 region has the DNA TGTGCCAGCAGCTTGGAAGCTTCTGGACAGGGCGCAGATACGCAGTATTTT. This sequence encodes CASSLEASGQGADTQYF.

The chain employs TRBV2 and TRBJ2-1; 12 positions agree with TRBD2. The CDR3 length is 15 residues. V lost 6 bases, J lost 7 bases, and 7 bases stayed unmatched. Germline-derived CDR1 and CDR2 are SNHLY and FYNNEI. Written as DNA, the CDR3 is TGTGCCAGCAGAGAGGCTAGCGGGAGGGAGAATGAGCAGTTCTTC. Translated, it gives CASREASGRENEQFF.

The CDR3 region has the DNA TGCGCCAGCAGCTTGGGGGGAAAGGAGGGAAATGAAAAACTGTTTTTT. Translation: CASSLGGKEGNEKLFF. V and J are TRBV5-1 and TRBJ1-4; D is undetermined. The CDR3 length is 16 residues. The V gene's germline CDR1 is SGHRS and CDR2 YFSETQ. V shed 0 bases and J shed 5 bases, with 14 bases lying between them.

The V gene is TRBV7-6, the J gene TRBJ2-2; D unclear. The CDR3 has 17 amino acids. The V end lost 4 bases, the J end lost 2 bases, and 17 bases lay between the germline ends. Germline V gene lookup returns CDR1 SGHVS and CDR2 FNYEAQ. Written as DNA, the CDR3 is TGTGCCAGCAGCTGGAGAGGTTCGGCAGAAAACACCGGGGAGCTGTTTTTT. Translation gives CASSWRGSAENTGELFF.

This chain links TRBV5-5 with TRBJ1-5, with 10 positions matching TRBD1. The CDR3 runs 17 residues. The germline gives CDR1 SGHKS, CDR2 YYEKEE (reference sequence). Unmatched junction bases numbered 10, after V lost 5 bases and J lost 2 bases. This CDR3 is CASSRGQGSLGNQPQHF. In DNA form, the CDR3 reads TGTGCCAGCAGTAGGGGACAGGGGTCCCTAGGCAATCAGCCCCAGCATTTT.

This clone was detected once. The V gene is TRBV25-1, the J gene TRBJ1-1, with 9 bases that match TRBD1. V trimming: 8 bases; J trimming: 5 bases; junction bases outside the gene matches: 15. The length of the CDR3 is 16 residues. Germline CDR1 is MGHDK and CDR2 is SYGVNS. In DNA, the CDR3 is TGTGCCAGCGGAACCGGGACAGGGAGTCGGAGTACTGAAGCTTTCTTT. This encodes CASGTGTGSRSTEAFF. Full variable domain (outside the CDR3, taken from reference TRBV25-1 and TRBJ1-1): EADIYQTPRYLVIGTGKKITLECSQTMGHDKMYWYQQDPGMELHLIHYSYGVNSTEKGDLSSESTVSRIRTEHFPLTLESARPSHTSQYLCASGTGTGSRSTEAFFGQGTRLTVV.

V gene TRBV5-4 combines with J gene TRBJ2-3, with D tentatively TRBD2 (5 bases). CDR3 length: 12 amino acids. V lost 7 bases to trimming and J lost 1 base, with 7 bases between them. In germline, CDR1 is SGHNT, CDR2 YYREEE (reference sequence). The CDR3 DNA reads TGTGCCAGCTCGAGGGGCACAGATACGCAGTATTTT. This codes for CASSRGTDTQYF.

CDR3 sequence reads: CASSSTGTQYF. The CDR3 DNA is TGTGCCAGCAGCTCGACGGGGACCCAGTACTTC. The chain employs TRBV5-6 and TRBJ2-5, with unresolved D. V was shortened by 3 bases and J by 7 bases, with 7 bases between the two germline ends. Germline CDR1 SGHDT, CDR2 YYEEEE. The CDR3 length is 11 residues.

In this sample, this clone turned up once. The V gene is TRBV5-4, the J gene TRBJ1-2; no clear D gene. The CDR3 runs to 14 residues. Germline values: CDR1 SGHNT, CDR2 YYREEE (reference sequence). V was pared by 7 bases and J by 6 bases, with 19 bases between. CDR3 DNA sequence: TGTGCCAGCTCGCGGACGGTGGTGGTGGATGGCTACACCTTC. Translation gives CASSRTVVVDGYTF.